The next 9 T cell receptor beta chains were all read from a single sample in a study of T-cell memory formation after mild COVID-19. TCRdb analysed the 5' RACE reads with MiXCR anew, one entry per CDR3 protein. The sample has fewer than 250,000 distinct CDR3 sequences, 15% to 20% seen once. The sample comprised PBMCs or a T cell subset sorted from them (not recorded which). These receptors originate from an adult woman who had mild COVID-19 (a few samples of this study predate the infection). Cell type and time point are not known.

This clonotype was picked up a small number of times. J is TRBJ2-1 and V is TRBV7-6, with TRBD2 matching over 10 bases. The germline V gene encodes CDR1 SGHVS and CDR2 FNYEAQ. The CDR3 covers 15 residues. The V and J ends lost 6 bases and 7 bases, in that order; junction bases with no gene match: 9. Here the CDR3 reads CASSETGLAQNEQFF. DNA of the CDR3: TGTGCCAGCAGTGAGACGGGACTAGCGCAGAATGAGCAGTTCTTC. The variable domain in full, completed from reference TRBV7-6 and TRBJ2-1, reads GAGVSQSPRYKVTKRGQDVALRCDPISGHVSLYWYRQALGQGPEFLTYFNYEAQQDKSGLPNDRFSAERPEGSISTLTIQRTEQRDSAMYRCASSETGLAQNEQFFGPGTRLTVL.

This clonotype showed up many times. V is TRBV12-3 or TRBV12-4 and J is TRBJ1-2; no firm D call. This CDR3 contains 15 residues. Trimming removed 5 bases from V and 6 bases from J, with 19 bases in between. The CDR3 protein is CASSRPDSLGDGYTF. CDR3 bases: TGTGCCAGCAGTAGACCGGACTCCCTTGGGGATGGCTACACCTTC.

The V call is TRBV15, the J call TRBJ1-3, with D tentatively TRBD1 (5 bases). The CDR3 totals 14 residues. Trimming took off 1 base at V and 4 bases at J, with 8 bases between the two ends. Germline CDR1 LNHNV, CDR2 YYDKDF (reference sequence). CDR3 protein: CATSRARQGNTIYF. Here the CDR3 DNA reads TGTGCCACCAGCAGAGCTAGACAGGGAAACACCATATATTTT.

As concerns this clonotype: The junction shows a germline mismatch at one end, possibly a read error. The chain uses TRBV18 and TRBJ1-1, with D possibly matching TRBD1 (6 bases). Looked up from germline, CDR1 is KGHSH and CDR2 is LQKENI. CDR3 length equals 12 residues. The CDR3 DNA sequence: TGTGCCAGCTCTCCACAGGGCAACGAAGCTTTCTTT. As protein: CASSPQGNEAFF.

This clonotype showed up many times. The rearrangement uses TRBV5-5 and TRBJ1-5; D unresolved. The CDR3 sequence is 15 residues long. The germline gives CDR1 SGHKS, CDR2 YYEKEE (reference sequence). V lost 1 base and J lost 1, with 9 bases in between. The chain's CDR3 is CASSLLGGSNQPQHF. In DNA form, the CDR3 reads TGTGCCAGCAGCTTGCTAGGTGGGAGCAATCAGCCCCAGCATTTT. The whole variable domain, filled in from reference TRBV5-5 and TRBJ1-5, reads DAGVTQSPTHLIKTRGQQVTLRCSPISGHKSVSWYQQVLGQGPQFIFQYYEKEERGRGNFPDRFSARQFPNYSSELNVNALLLGDSALYLCASSLLGGSNQPQHFGDGTRLSIL.

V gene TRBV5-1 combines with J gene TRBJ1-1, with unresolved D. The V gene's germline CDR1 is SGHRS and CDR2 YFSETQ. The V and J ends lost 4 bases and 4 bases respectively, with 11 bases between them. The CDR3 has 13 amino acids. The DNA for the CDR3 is TGCGCCAGCAGCGGAGGGTGGGGCACTGAAGCTTTCTTT. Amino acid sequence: CASSGGWGTEAFF.

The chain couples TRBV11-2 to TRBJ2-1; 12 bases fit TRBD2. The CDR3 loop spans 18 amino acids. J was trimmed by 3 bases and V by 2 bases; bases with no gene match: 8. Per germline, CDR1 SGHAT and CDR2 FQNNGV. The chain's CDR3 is CASSLFLASGGGYNEQFF. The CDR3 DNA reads TGTGCCAGCAGCTTATTTTTGGCTAGCGGGGGGGGCTACAATGAGCAGTTCTTC.

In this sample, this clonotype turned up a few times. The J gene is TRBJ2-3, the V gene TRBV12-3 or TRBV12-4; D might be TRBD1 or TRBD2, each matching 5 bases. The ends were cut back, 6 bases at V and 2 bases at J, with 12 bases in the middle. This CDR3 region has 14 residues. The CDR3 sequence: CASRPRDHTDTQYF. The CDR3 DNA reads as TGTGCCAGCAGACCTCGGGACCACACAGATACGCAGTATTTT.

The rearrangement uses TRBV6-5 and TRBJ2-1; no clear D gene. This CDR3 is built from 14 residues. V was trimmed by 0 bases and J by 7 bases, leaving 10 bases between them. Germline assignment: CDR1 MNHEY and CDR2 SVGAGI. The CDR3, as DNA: TGTGCCAGCAGTTACTCTAGTGCCATTAATGAGCAGTTCTTC. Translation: CASSYSSAINEQFF.